These T cell receptor beta chains were read from a single sample in a study of blood T cell repertoires in COVID-19. Sequenced by immunoSEQ multiplex PCR; TCRdb stores in-frame clones only, minus some. This sample has about 200,000 clones, with roughly 88% found just once. Sequenced input: peripheral blood. The receptors shown here come from a woman in her 40s who had recovered from COVID-19. Both conserved end residues are part of each CDR3. Each record gives: D gene, clone size, J gene, V gene, CDR3 DNA, CDR3 protein. The D gene is left open where the match is weak. Only some rows state a clone size, as once, few, many or a class for expanded clones.

d_gene: TRBD1; abundance: -; j_gene: TRBJ1-5; v_gene: TRBV27; CDR3nt: TGTGCCAGCAGTTTCGGCACAGGGGGTTCCAATCAGCCCCAGCATTTT; CDR3aa: CASSFGTGGSNQPQHF
d_gene: TRBD1; abundance: -; j_gene: TRBJ2-4; v_gene: TRBV5-1; CDR3nt: TGCGCCAGCAGCTACGGACAGGGTGGCATTCAGTACTTC; CDR3aa: CASSYGQGGIQYF
d_gene: -; abundance: -; j_gene: TRBJ2-7; v_gene: TRBV6-5; CDR3nt: TGTGCCAGCAGTTACTCCGGGGACTTATACTCCTACGAGCAGTACTTC; CDR3aa: CASSYSGDLYSYEQYF
d_gene: -; abundance: -; j_gene: TRBJ2-1; v_gene: TRBV7-2; CDR3nt: TGTGCCAGCAGCTTATCCCCAGCGAACAATGAGCAGTTCTTC; CDR3aa: CASSLSPANNEQFF
d_gene: -; abundance: -; j_gene: TRBJ2-3; v_gene: TRBV13; CDR3nt: TGTGCCAGCAGCTCTTCAGCGAGGGATACGCAGTATTTT; CDR3aa: CASSSSARDTQYF
d_gene: TRBD2; abundance: -; j_gene: TRBJ2-3; v_gene: TRBV2; CDR3nt: TGTGCCAGCCAGTTAAGCGGGACTACGCAGTATTTT; CDR3aa: CASQLSGTTQYF
d_gene: TRBD2; abundance: once; j_gene: TRBJ2-2; v_gene: TRBV10-3; CDR3nt: TGTGCCATCAGCCCCGGACTAGCGGGAGTGGGTACCGGGGAGCTGTTTTTT; CDR3aa: CAISPGLAGVGTGELFF
d_gene: TRBD2; abundance: -; j_gene: TRBJ2-7; v_gene: TRBV6-1; CDR3nt: TGTGCCAGCAGTGAGGAGACTAGCGGCAGGCAGTACTTC; CDR3aa: CASSEETSGRQYF
d_gene: TRBD2; abundance: -; j_gene: TRBJ2-2; v_gene: TRBV24-1; CDR3nt: TGTGCCACTGGACTAGCGCAAGCCACCGGGGAGCTGTTTTTT; CDR3aa: CATGLAQATGELFF
d_gene: TRBD1; abundance: -; j_gene: TRBJ1-5; v_gene: TRBV29-1; CDR3nt: TGCAGCGTTTCGGACAGGGATCAGCCCCAGCATTTT; CDR3aa: CSVSDRDQPQHF
d_gene: TRBD1; abundance: -; j_gene: TRBJ2-5; v_gene: TRBV18; CDR3nt: TGTGCCAGCTCACCAGGGGACAGGGTCCAAGAGACCCAGTACTTC; CDR3aa: CASSPGDRVQETQYF
d_gene: -; abundance: -; j_gene: TRBJ1-1; v_gene: TRBV3-1/TRBV3-2; CDR3nt: TGTGCCAGCAGCCAAGGGCCGAGCAGCGCTGAAGCTTTCTTT; CDR3aa: CASSQGPSSAEAFF
d_gene: -; abundance: -; j_gene: TRBJ1-2; v_gene: TRBV18; CDR3nt: TGTGCCAGCTCACCACCCGGCGGGAACTATGGCTACACCTTC; CDR3aa: CASSPPGGNYGYTF
d_gene: -; abundance: -; j_gene: TRBJ2-7; v_gene: TRBV21-1; CDR3nt: TGTGCCAGCAGCCAGACCGGGATCCTCACCTACGAGCAGTACTTC; CDR3aa: CASSQTGILTYEQYF
d_gene: -; abundance: -; j_gene: TRBJ2-3; v_gene: TRBV4-1; CDR3nt: TGCGCCAGCAGCCAAGATCTCGGGCGGGGCTTCGATACGCAGTATTTT; CDR3aa: CASSQDLGRGFDTQYF
d_gene: -; abundance: few; j_gene: TRBJ2-1; v_gene: TRBV11-3; CDR3nt: TGTGCCAGCAGCTCTGCCGGGACTCTCTCCTACAATGAGCAGTTCTTC; CDR3aa: CASSSAGTLSYNEQFF
d_gene: -; abundance: -; j_gene: TRBJ2-5; v_gene: TRBV5-6; CDR3nt: TGTGCCAGCAGCTCCCCGTCGGACACACAAGAGACCCAGTACTTC; CDR3aa: CASSSPSDTQETQYF
d_gene: TRBD1; abundance: -; j_gene: TRBJ2-3; v_gene: TRBV2; CDR3nt: TGTGCCAGCAGTCTCATAGGGACAGGGTCTAGCACAGATACGCAGTATTTT; CDR3aa: CASSLIGTGSSTDTQYF